Shown below are 16 T cell receptor beta chains from a single sample sequenced in a study of blood T cell repertoires in COVID-19. Generated by immunoSEQ multiplex PCR, the TCRdb table keeps only in-frame clones and is missing some. The sample yields under 150,000 clones, about 90% seen once. Sequences were obtained from peripheral blood. Receptor source: a man between 50 and 59 years old with active COVID-19.

The rearrangement joins TRBV18 to TRBJ2-1, with TRBD2 matching over 13 bases. Germline CDR1 reads KGHSH; CDR2 reads LQKENI. Unmatched junction bases numbered 9, after V lost 3 bases and J lost 7 bases. The CDR3 is made up of 17 amino acids. The CDR3 sequence is CASSPSLLAGGPNEQFF. Here the CDR3 DNA reads TGTGCCAGCTCACCGTCACTACTAGCGGGGGGGCCGAATGAGCAGTTCTTC.

A single count supports this clone. The chain has TRBV2 and TRBJ1-2, with no clear D. V lost 4 bases to trimming and J lost 7 bases, with 13 bases between them. Germline CDR1 reads SNHLY; CDR2 reads FYNNEI. This CDR3 contains 13 residues. Here the CDR3 reads CASSVSGWGGYTF. CDR3 bases: TGTGCCAGCAGTGTTTCGGGATGGGGTGGCTACACCTTC.

The V call is TRBV4-3, the J call TRBJ2-2, with D possibly being TRBD2 (5 bases). Germline V lookup: CDR1 LGHNA, CDR2 YSLEER. The CDR3 contains 15 residues. Trimming removed 0 bases at V and 6 bases at J, with 11 bases between. As DNA, the CDR3 is TGCGCCAGCAGCCAAGATTTGTCGGGATCCGGGGAGCTGTTTTTT. Protein sequence: CASSQDLSGSGELFF.

This rearrangement joins TRBV12-3 or TRBV12-4 to TRBJ2-5; D ambiguous. With 4 bases removed from V and 5 bases from J, the gap between germline ends came to 5 bases. CDR3 size: 11 residues. This CDR3 reads CASSSRETQYF. The CDR3 DNA reads as TGTGCCAGCAGTTCCCGGGAGACCCAGTACTTC.

V is TRBV18 and J is TRBJ1-1; no firm D call. V lost 2 bases to trimming and J lost 5 bases, with 6 bases between them. Germline V gene lookup returns CDR1 KGHSH and CDR2 LQKENI. CDR3 length: 12 residues. CDR3 nucleotide sequence: TGTGCCAGCTCACCAGCAGAAACTGAAGCTTTCTTT. Residues: CASSPAETEAFF.

The V and J genes are TRBV3-1 (or the pseudogene TRBV3-2) and TRBJ1-1; TRBD1 might be the D (5 bases). V lost 0 bases to trimming and J lost 4 bases, with 9 bases between them. Germline V gives CDR1 LGHDT, CDR2 YNNKEL (reference sequence). CDR3 length: 14 amino acids. Written as DNA, the CDR3 is TGTGCCAGCAGCCAAGATGGAGGGGCCACTGAAGCTTTCTTT. Translation: CASSQDGGATEAFF.

The rearrangement links TRBV7-3 to TRBJ2-2, with D maybe TRBD1 (6 bases). This CDR3 comprises 20 residues. Trimming cost V 1 base and J 2 bases, with 23 bases left between them. Per the germline V gene, CDR1 is SGHTA and CDR2 is FQGTGA. The CDR3 DNA reads TGTGCCAGCAGCTTAATGGGGGCGCGGCCACCCCCCGGCAACACCGGGGAGCTGTTTTTT. It codes for CASSLMGARPPPGNTGELFF.

The chain links TRBV30 to TRBJ1-1, with TRBD1 matching over 8 bases. Germline values: CDR1 GTSNPN, CDR2 SVGIG (reference sequence). Trimming took 5 bases from V and 8 from J; bases not matched to a gene: 4. The CDR3 spans 11 residues. The chain's CDR3 is CAWAQGAEAFF. In nucleotides, the CDR3 is TGTGCCTGGGCCCAGGGGGCCGAAGCTTTCTTT.

The chain employs TRBV2 and TRBJ1-4, with 8 bases lining up with TRBD1. The CDR3 runs 15 residues. J gave up 5 bases and V 7 bases, and 9 bases lay outside the gene matches. The germline V gene encodes CDR1 SNHLY and CDR2 FYNNEI. The CDR3 DNA sequence: TGTGCCAGCATGCCCCAGGGGGCTATGAATGAAAAACTGTTTTTT. As protein: CASMPQGAMNEKLFF.

This chain connects TRBV15 to TRBJ2-4; D remains unclear. V lost 1 base to trimming and J lost 9 bases, with 7 bases between them. Germline values: CDR1 LNHNV, CDR2 YYDKDF (reference sequence). CDR3 length: 12 amino acids. In DNA form, the CDR3 reads TGTGCCACCAGCAGAGCCCCTCGCATTCAGTACTTC. It specifies CATSRAPRIQYF.

The chain has TRBV5-6 and TRBJ1-2, with 8 bases lining up with TRBD1. Germline V gives CDR1 SGHDT, CDR2 YYEEEE. The CDR3 has 12 amino acids. With 9 bases clipped from V and 6 bases from J, the junction kept 7 bases outside the gene matches. DNA for the CDR3: TGTGCCACCGGACAGGGTTTGGATGGCTACACCTTC. Amino acid sequence: CATGQGLDGYTF.

V and J are TRBV9 and TRBJ2-6; no definite D call. Trimming removed 3 bases from V and 0 bases from J, with 4 bases in between. CDR1 and CDR2 (germline): SGDLS, YYNGEE. The CDR3 contains 14 residues. CDR3 coding DNA: TGTGCCAGCAGCGCCTACTCTGGGGCCAACGTCCTGACTTTC. This translates into CASSAYSGANVLTF.

V and J are TRBV11-2 and TRBJ1-1, with 7 bases that match TRBD1. Germline V lookup: CDR1 SGHAT, CDR2 FQNNGV. Trimming at V came to 4 bases and at J to 0 bases, leaving 5 bases not matched to a gene. This CDR3 is built from 15 residues. The CDR3 here is CASSSRGQLNTEAFF. For the CDR3, the DNA is TGTGCCAGCAGCTCCCGGGGACAGCTGAACACTGAAGCTTTCTTT.

The V call is TRBV29-1, the J call TRBJ2-1, with 9 bases matching TRBD2. In germline, CDR1 is SQVTM, CDR2 ANQGSEA. The junction had 9 bases not matched to a gene; V was cut back by 0 bases and J by 0 bases. The CDR3 totals 18 residues. DNA of the CDR3: TGCAGCGTTGAAGATCTTAGCGGGGGTTGGGGCTCCTACAATGAGCAGTTCTTC. Translating gives CSVEDLSGGWGSYNEQFF.

The chain is built from TRBV7-3 and TRBJ2-2, with 7 nucleotides matching TRBD2. J lost 1 base, V lost 0 bases, and 5 bases had no gene match. Germline assignment: CDR1 SGHTA and CDR2 FQGTGA. The CDR3 covers 17 residues. The CDR3 nucleotides read TGTGCCAGCAGCTTAACGGGGGGGAACCTGAACACCGGGGAGCTGTTTTTT. It codes for CASSLTGGNLNTGELFF.

This sequence joins TRBV6-5 and TRBJ2-7, with 10 bases aligning to TRBD2. Trimming removed 10 bases from V and 0 bases from J; junction bases left unmatched: 3. The CDR3 sequence is 13 residues long. Germline CDR1 MNHEY, CDR2 SVGAGI. CDR3 in amino acids: CATLAGGSYEQYF. CDR3 coding DNA: TGTGCCACCTTAGCGGGGGGCTCCTACGAGCAGTACTTC.